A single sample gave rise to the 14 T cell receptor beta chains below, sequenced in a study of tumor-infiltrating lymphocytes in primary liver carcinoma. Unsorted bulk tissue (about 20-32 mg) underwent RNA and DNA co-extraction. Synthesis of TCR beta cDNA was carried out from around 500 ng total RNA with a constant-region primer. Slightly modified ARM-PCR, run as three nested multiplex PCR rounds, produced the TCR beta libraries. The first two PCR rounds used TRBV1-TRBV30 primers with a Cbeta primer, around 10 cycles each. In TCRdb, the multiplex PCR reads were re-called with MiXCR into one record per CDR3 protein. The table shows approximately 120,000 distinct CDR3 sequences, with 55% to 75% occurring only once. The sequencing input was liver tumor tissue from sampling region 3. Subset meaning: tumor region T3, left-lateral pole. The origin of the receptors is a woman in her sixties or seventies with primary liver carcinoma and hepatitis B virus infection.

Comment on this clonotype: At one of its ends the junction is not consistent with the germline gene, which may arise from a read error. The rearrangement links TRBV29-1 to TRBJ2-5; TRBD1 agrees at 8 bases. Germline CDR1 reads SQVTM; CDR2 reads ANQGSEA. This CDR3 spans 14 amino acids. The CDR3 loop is CSVDPDRARETQCF. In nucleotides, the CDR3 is TGCAGCGTTGACCCGGACAGGGCCAGGGAGACCCAGTGCTTC.

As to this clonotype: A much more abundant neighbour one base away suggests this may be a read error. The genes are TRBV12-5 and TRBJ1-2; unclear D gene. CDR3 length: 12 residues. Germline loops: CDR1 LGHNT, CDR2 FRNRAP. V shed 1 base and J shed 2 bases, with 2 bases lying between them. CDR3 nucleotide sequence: TGTGCTAGTGGTTTGGACAACTATGGCTACACCTTC. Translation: CASGLDNYGYTF.

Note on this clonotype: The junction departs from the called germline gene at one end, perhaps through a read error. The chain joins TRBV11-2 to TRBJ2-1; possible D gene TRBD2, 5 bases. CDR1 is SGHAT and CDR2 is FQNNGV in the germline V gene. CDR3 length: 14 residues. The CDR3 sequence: CASSLVLADNGQFF. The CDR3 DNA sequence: TGTGCCAGCAGCTTAGTCCTAGCTGACAATGGGCAGTTCTTC.

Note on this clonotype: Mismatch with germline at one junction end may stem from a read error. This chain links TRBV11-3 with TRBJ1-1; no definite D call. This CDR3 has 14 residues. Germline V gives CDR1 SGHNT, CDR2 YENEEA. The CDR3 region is CVSGQDGLNTEALF. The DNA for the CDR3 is TGTGTCAGCGGCCAGGACGGCTTGAACACTGAAGCTTTATTT. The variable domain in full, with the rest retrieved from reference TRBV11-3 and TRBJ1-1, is EAGVVQSPRYKIIEKKQPVAFWCNPISGHNTLYWYLQNLGQGPELLIRYENEEAVDDSQLPKDRFSAERLKGVDSTLKIQPAELGDSAVYLCVSGQDGLNTEALFGQGTRLTVV.

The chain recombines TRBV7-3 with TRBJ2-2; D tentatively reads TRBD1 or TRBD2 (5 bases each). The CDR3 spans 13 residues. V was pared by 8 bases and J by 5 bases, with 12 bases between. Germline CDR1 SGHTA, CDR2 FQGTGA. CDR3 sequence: CASGTGETGELFF. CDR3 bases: TGTGCCAGCGGGACCGGGGAGACCGGGGAGCTGTTTTTT.

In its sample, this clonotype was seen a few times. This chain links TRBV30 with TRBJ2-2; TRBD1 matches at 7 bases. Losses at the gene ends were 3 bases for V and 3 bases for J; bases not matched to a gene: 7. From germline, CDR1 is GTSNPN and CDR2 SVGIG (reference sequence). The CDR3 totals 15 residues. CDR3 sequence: CAWRTPGTDTGELFF. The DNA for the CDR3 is TGTGCCTGGAGGACCCCTGGGACAGACACCGGGGAGCTGTTTTTT.

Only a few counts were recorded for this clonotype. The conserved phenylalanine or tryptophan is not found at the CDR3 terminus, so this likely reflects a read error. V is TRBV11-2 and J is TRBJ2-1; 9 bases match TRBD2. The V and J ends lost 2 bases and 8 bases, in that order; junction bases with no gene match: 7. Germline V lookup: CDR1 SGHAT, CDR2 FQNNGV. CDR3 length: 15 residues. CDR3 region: CASSLWREGPHEQFS. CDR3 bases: TGTGCCAGCAGCTTATGGCGGGAGGGTCCCCATGAGCAGTTCTCC.

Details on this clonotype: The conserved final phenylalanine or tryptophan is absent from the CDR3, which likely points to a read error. CDR3 nucleotides: TGTGCCAGCAACGTTAAGGTGTGGGGCACTGAAGCTTTCCTT. It specifies CASNVKVWGTEAFL. The rearrangement links TRBV11-3 to TRBJ1-1; D is uncertain. This CDR3 comprises 14 residues. From germline, CDR1 is SGHNT and CDR2 YENEEA. Trimming took off 7 bases at V and 4 bases at J, with 16 bases between the two ends.

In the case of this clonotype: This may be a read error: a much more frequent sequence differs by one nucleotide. CDR3 loop: CPSSRTAGELFF. The CDR3 nucleotides are TGTCCCAGCAGCCGGACAGCCGGGGAGCTGTTTTTT. The rearrangement joins TRBV7-8 to TRBJ2-2, with a possible D match to TRBD1 (6 bases). The CDR3 runs to 12 residues. The germline V gene has CDR1 SGHVS and CDR2 FQNEAQ.

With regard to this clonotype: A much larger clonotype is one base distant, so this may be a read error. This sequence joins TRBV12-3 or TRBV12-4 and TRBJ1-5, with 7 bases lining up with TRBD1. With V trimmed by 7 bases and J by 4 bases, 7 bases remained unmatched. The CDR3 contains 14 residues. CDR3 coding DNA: TGTGCCAGCAAGACCGGGACAGATAATCAGCCCCAGCATTTT. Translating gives CASKTGTDNQPQHF.

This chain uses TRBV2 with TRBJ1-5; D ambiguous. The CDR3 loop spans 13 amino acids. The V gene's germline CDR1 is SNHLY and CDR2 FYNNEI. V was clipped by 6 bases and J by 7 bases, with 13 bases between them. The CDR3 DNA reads TGTGCCAGCAGCCCCGCATCAGTCCAGCCCCAGCATTTT. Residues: CASSPASVQPQHF.

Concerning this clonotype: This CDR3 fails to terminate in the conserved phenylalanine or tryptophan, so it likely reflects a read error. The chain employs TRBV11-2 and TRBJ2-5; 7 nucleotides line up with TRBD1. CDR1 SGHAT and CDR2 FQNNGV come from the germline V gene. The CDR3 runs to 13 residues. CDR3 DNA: TGTGCCAGTAGCTTACAGGGGCTAGAGACCCAGTACCTC. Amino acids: CASSLQGLETQYL.

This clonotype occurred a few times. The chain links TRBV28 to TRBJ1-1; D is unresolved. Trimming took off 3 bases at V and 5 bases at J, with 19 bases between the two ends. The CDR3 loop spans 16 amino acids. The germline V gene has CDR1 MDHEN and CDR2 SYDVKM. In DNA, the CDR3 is TGTGCCAGCAGTTTGAGCCCGCTGAACACTGAAACTGAAGCTTTCTTT. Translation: CASSLSPLNTETEAFF.

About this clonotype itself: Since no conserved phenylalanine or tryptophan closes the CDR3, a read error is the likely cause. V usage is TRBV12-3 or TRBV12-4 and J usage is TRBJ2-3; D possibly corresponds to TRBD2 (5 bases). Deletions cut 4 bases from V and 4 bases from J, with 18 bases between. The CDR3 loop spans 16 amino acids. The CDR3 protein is CASSSTLPSISDTQYS. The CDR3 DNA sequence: TGTGCCAGCAGTTCTACTTTGCCTAGCATATCAGATACGCAGTATTCT.